This TCR beta chain emerged from a study of early T cells in non-severe SARS-CoV-2 infection (dated by TCRdb to the early 2020s). For the wider study: Because TCR sequencing relied on bulk RNA taken from unsorted whole blood, pairing of alpha and beta chains was not possible. Findings and caveats that apply to the study as a whole: Matching against VDJdb was skewed toward anti-spike CD8 responses, likely underestimated virus-specific expansions, and missed private and CD4 specificities.

As regards this clonotype: Its specific antigen is unknown. Base qualities are not recorded, but no much larger clone differs from it by a single base.

The CDR3 runs 15 amino acids, cysteine and phenylalanine included. The read is trimmed to its CDR3 DNA, 45 bases read in frame from base 1. CDR1 and CDR2, looked up from the germline V gene, are ENHRY and SYGVKD. V and J are truncated by 2 bases and 7 bases respectively, leaving an intervening sequence of 12 bases. Library preparation was by 5' RACE. Sequencer: NextSeq 500. The TCR library protocol attached unique molecular identifiers to individual cDNA molecules to correct for sequencing error and PCR bias. TCR alpha and beta chains were both sequenced, and the abundances of alpha and beta sequences in each sample were closely correlated with each other. As for the original processing: Decombinator V4 was used to annotate the V gene, J gene and CDR3 of the TCR sequences. TCRs were defined as expanded if a significant change between any two time points was detected under a Poisson model with p below 0.0001. TCR abundances were normalised to the total number of TCRs sequenced per sample and were expressed as counts per million. MAIT TCRs were defined by TRAV1-2 paired with TRAJ12, TRAJ20 or TRAJ33, and iNKT TCRs by TRAV10 paired with TRAJ18. VDJdb, accessed 1 November 2021, was searched for CMV, EBV and SARS-CoV-2 annotated TCRs, excluding TCRs annotated for multiple antigens. TCRdb reworked the public reads: Q25 trimming with fastp, MiXCR clone assembly, productive beta chains retained. Duplicate CDR3 protein sequences are folded into a single record with the most common DNA and genes. TCRdb's processing, not the authors' own work, is the source of the V and J calls. This sample lists about 70,000 distinct CDR3 sequences; roughly an eighth were detected once. Over 1% of the sample belongs to the ten largest clones.

A case-control design nested within a healthcare worker cohort in London, UK, was used, with weekly nasopharyngeal swab PCR tests and blood sampling performed. Healthcare workers were recruited during the week of the UK lockdown, between 23 and 31 March 2020, and followed weekly for up to roughly 15 weeks. In this chain, TRBV10-3 is recombined with TRBJ1-6; the D region possibly corresponds to TRBD1 (5 bases align). The sequenced sample was whole blood. This receptor was identified in an adult who was a healthcare worker with PCR-confirmed SARS-CoV-2 infection or an uninfected control (not recorded which). The CDR3 region has the sequence CAISEPGIRNSPLHF. The nucleotide sequence is given as TGTGCCATCAGTGAGCCAGGGATCAGGAATTCACCCCTCCACTTT.